The rows below give T cell receptor beta chains drawn from one sample of a study of early stage breast cancer tumors. Only in-frame clones appear in the TCRdb table, and some are missing; sequencing was by immunoSEQ multiplex PCR. The sample includes about 9,000 clones, roughly 68% of them seen just once. Sequencing input: breast tumor tissue. Source of these receptors: a person aged 45 to 59 with breast cancer. The CDR3 runs from the conserved cysteine through the conserved F or W. Fields, in order: J gene, V gene, CDR3 protein.

TRBJ2-7 | TRBV6-1 | CASSDRGDYEQYF
TRBJ1-1 | TRBV6-5 | CASSYSEALTEAFF
TRBJ1-2 | TRBV14 | CASRRDGDYGYTF
TRBJ1-6 | TRBV5-4 | CASSQGQGTSSYNSPLHF
TRBJ2-1 | TRBV30 | CAWDDGLGGYNEQFF
TRBJ1-2 | TRBV28 | CASSLDGSYGYTF
TRBJ2-2 | TRBV18 | CASSLDSLSGELFF
TRBJ1-2 | TRBV9 | CASSVFDRASNYGYTF
TRBJ2-7 | TRBV9 | CASSVAHVNYEQYF
TRBJ1-2 | TRBV18 | CASSPLPAGGVYGYTF
TRBJ2-7 | TRBV7-2 | CASSLADLSEQYF
TRBJ2-3 | TRBV5-1 | CASSSFAGPDTQYF
TRBJ2-5 | TRBV7-2 | CASSFGGIETQYF